The 27 T cell receptor beta chains listed next were all sequenced from one sample in a study of early T cells in non-severe SARS-CoV-2 infection. TCRdb fed the 5' RACE reads into MiXCR, producing one record per CDR3 protein. The table records about 33,000 distinct CDR3 sequences, around 4.6% of them present only once. Sequenced sample: whole blood. The source is an adult who was a healthcare worker with PCR-confirmed SARS-CoV-2 infection or an uninfected control (not recorded which).

This clonotype came up a few times. The V and J genes are TRBV29-1 and TRBJ2-3; TRBD1 matches 7 bases. CDR3 length: 15 amino acids. CDR1 SQVTM and CDR2 ANQGSEA come from the germline V gene. After removal of 7 bases from V and 3 bases from J, the junction contained 13 bases not matched to a gene. Here the CDR3 DNA reads TGCAGCGGGGGACAGCTAATTTCAATGACAGATACGCAGTATTTT. Its protein product is CSGGQLISMTDTQYF.

This clonotype was seen a handful of times. The chain is built from TRBV12-3 or TRBV12-4 and TRBJ1-2; D unresolved. V was trimmed by 5 bases and J by 5 bases, leaving 9 bases between them. This CDR3 comprises 12 residues. CDR3 DNA: TGTGCCAGCAGTGAATCAGAATATGGCTACACCTTC. Its translation: CASSESEYGYTF.

This clonotype was seen at least ten times. This rearrangement joins TRBV7-2 to TRBJ2-1; the match to TRBD1 covers 11 bases. V dropped 5 bases and J dropped 0; count of bases not matched to a gene: 9. CDR1 and CDR2 (germline): SGHTA, FQGNSA. The CDR3 loop spans 18 amino acids. The CDR3: CASSRGQGDWGSYNEQFF. Written as DNA, the CDR3 is TGTGCCAGCAGCAGGGGACAGGGGGATTGGGGCTCCTACAATGAGCAGTTCTTC.

This clonotype has ten or more counts. The chain recombines TRBV13 with TRBJ1-6, with D tentatively TRBD1 (6 bases). The CDR3 loop spans 14 amino acids. V gave up 5 bases and J gave up 10 bases, with 15 bases separating them. Germline V gives CDR1 PRHDT, CDR2 FYEKMQ (reference sequence). This CDR3 reads CASSARGGQSPLHF. CDR3 DNA sequence: TGTGCCAGCAGCGCACGGGGGGGCCAATCACCCCTCCACTTT.

This clonotype occurred a few times. This rearrangement joins TRBV15 to TRBJ1-1, with a tentative D call TRBD1 (5 bases). CDR1 and CDR2 (germline): LNHNV, YYDKDF (reference sequence). Trimming pared 0 bases from V and 1 base from J, leaving 9 bases between. The CDR3 runs to 15 residues. For the CDR3, the DNA is TGTGCCACCAGCAGAGATACAAGGGGGAACACTGAAGCTTTCTTT. It translates to CATSRDTRGNTEAFF.

This clonotype came up many times. This chain uses TRBV7-6 with TRBJ2-1; D ambiguous. Trimming stripped 5 bases from V and 2 bases from J, with 13 bases between. The CDR3 consists of 15 residues. Germline values: CDR1 SGHVS, CDR2 FNYEAQ. For the CDR3, the DNA is TGTGCCAGCAGCACCTTAAGGGCGGCCTACAATGAGCAGTTCTTC. It specifies CASSTLRAAYNEQFF.

There are many counts of this clonotype. The chain recombines TRBV18 with TRBJ2-1; 8 nucleotides agree with TRBD2. This CDR3 region has 15 residues. Germline V gives CDR1 KGHSH, CDR2 LQKENI. The junction had 8 bases not matched to a gene; V was cut back by 6 bases and J by 4 bases. Written as DNA, the CDR3 is TGTGCCAGCTCGGCCGGAGCGGGGGATTACAATGAGCAGTTCTTC. Translated, it gives CASSAGAGDYNEQFF.

This clonotype was observed at least ten times. The chain combines TRBV27 with TRBJ2-7, with 7 nucleotides matching TRBD1. This CDR3 has 15 residues. CDR1 is MNHEY and CDR2 is SMNVEV in the germline V gene (reference sequence). J was trimmed by 1 base and V by 5 bases; bases with no gene match: 8. CDR3 loop: CASSIGQVLSYEQYF. For the CDR3, the DNA is TGTGCCAGCAGTATTGGACAGGTCTTGTCCTACGAGCAGTACTTC.

This clonotype was seen repeatedly, ten times or more. The rearrangement uses TRBV11-2 and TRBJ1-1, with D possibly matching TRBD1 (5 bases). CDR1 SGHAT and CDR2 FQNNGV come from the germline V gene. Trimming removed 5 bases from V and 3 bases from J, with 10 bases in between. The CDR3 covers 13 residues. The CDR3 bases are TGTGCCAGCAGCACTCAGGGATACACTGAAGCTTTCTTT. It yields the protein CASSTQGYTEAFF.

This clonotype came up many times. The V call is TRBV29-1, the J call TRBJ2-1, with D perhaps matching TRBD2 (6 bases). The CDR3 spans 11 residues. The V end lost 7 bases, the J end lost 8 bases, and 12 bases lay between the germline ends. Germline assignment: CDR1 SQVTM and CDR2 ANQGSEA. CDR3 bases: TGCAGCGCCCGGCGGGGCGATGAGCAGTTCTTC. This sequence encodes CSARRGDEQFF.

This chain connects TRBV2 to TRBJ2-1, with 13 bases identical to TRBD2. The CDR3 spans 13 residues. V shed 10 bases and J 10 bases; nucleotides not matched to a gene: 7. CDR1 SNHLY and CDR2 FYNNEI come from the germline V gene. This CDR3 is CANRLAGGVEQFF. The CDR3 DNA reads TGTGCCAACAGACTAGCGGGGGGAGTCGAGCAGTTCTTC.

The chain links TRBV27 to TRBJ1-1; 10 bases agree with TRBD1. J lost 4 bases, V lost 4 bases, and 6 bases had no gene match. The CDR3 extends over 15 amino acids. CDR1 is MNHEY, CDR2 SMNVEV, per germline (reference sequence). CDR3 nucleotide sequence: TGTGCCAGCAGTTCCCCCGGGACAGGGGTCACTGAAGCTTTCTTT. It is translated as CASSSPGTGVTEAFF.

The chain links TRBV6-2 or TRBV6-3 to TRBJ2-7; D may be TRBD1 (6 bases). Trimming took 7 bases from V and 6 from J, leaving 19 bases between them. The CDR3 sequence is 14 residues long. Germline lookup yields CDR1 MNHEY and CDR2 SVGEGT. The CDR3 is CASTWGHPRAEQYF. The CDR3 coding sequence is TGTGCCAGCACCTGGGGACACCCGAGGGCCGAGCAGTACTTC.

This clonotype appeared many times. V and J are TRBV2 and TRBJ2-1; the D gene could be TRBD1 or TRBD2 (5 bases each). Germline V gives CDR1 SNHLY, CDR2 FYNNEI. V gave up 6 bases and J gave up 9 bases, with 9 bases separating them. The CDR3 loop spans 11 amino acids. The CDR3 DNA reads TGTGCCAGCAGCCCGAGGGGTGAGCAGTTCTTC. Amino acids: CASSPRGEQFF.

This clonotype has only a few counts. This chain uses TRBV9 with TRBJ2-3, with TRBD2 identical over 9 bases. Trimming cost V 3 bases and J 8 bases; bases outside gene matches: 19. Germline CDR1 is SGDLS and CDR2 is YYNGEE. CDR3 length equals 18 residues. The CDR3 spells CASSAQALPRGGGGTQYF. CDR3 bases: TGTGCCAGCAGCGCTCAGGCCCTCCCGCGGGGGGGCGGAGGTACGCAGTATTTT.

Ten or more counts support this clonotype. The rearrangement joins TRBV20-1 to TRBJ2-5; TRBD1 matches at 11 bases. Per germline, CDR1 DFQATT and CDR2 SNEGSKA (reference sequence). V lost 5 bases to trimming and J lost 4 bases; unmatched junction nucleotides: 3. The CDR3 is 13 residues long. The CDR3 loop reads CSAPGQGVETQYF. Here the CDR3 DNA reads TGCAGTGCTCCGGGACAGGGGGTAGAGACCCAGTACTTC.

This clonotype was picked up many times. The V call is TRBV19, the J call TRBJ2-1; weak D call: TRBD2 (6 bases). Germline CDR1 is LNHDA and CDR2 is SQIVND (reference sequence). The CDR3 is 13 amino acids. V lost 4 bases, J lost 10 bases, and 14 bases lay in between. The CDR3 DNA sequence: TGTGCCAGTAGTACCGGGGACTCCGGCGAGCAGTTCTTC. Its protein is CASSTGDSGEQFF.

This clonotype was seen at least ten times. The chain links TRBV7-8 to TRBJ2-7; D call uncertain. Germline V CDR1 and CDR2: SGHVS, FQNEAQ. V was trimmed by 1 base and J by 0 bases, leaving 10 bases between them. This CDR3 spans 15 amino acids. CDR3 in amino acids: CASSLGAAVSYEQYF. In DNA form, the CDR3 reads TGTGCCAGCAGCTTAGGGGCAGCTGTCTCCTACGAGCAGTACTTC.

The chain recombines TRBV7-2 with TRBJ2-3, with 7 positions matching TRBD1. Germline CDR1 is SGHTA and CDR2 is FQGNSA. The CDR3 covers 14 residues. Trimming at V came to 5 bases and at J to 2 bases, leaving 4 bases not matched to a gene. The CDR3 region is CASSPGQATDTQYF. For the CDR3, the DNA is TGTGCCAGCAGCCCCGGACAGGCCACAGATACGCAGTATTTT.

This clonotype was counted between two and nine times. The chain recombines TRBV12-3 or TRBV12-4 with TRBJ1-4; D gene unclear. With 6 bases removed from V and 6 bases from J, the gap between germline ends came to 14 bases. The CDR3 has 14 residues. The CDR3 DNA follows: TGTGCCAGCAGCCCGACCGGGAGGGATGAAAAACTGTTTTTT. Its translation is CASSPTGRDEKLFF.

A remark on this clonotype: A read error may account for a junction end that differs from germline. The V call is TRBV29-1, the J call TRBJ2-3; D remains unclear. Germline assignment: CDR1 SQVTM and CDR2 ANQGSEA. This CDR3 is 12 amino acids long. The CDR3 DNA reads as TGCAGCGTTGGGTCCCGCACGGATACGCAGTATTTT. It encodes CSVGSRTDTQYF.

This clonotype was recorded many times. The chain couples TRBV29-1 to TRBJ2-1; the D gene is possibly TRBD2 (5 bases). The CDR3 has 14 amino acids. Trimming took off 1 base at V and 2 bases at J, with 9 bases between the two ends. Germline V CDR1 and CDR2: SQVTM, ANQGSEA. The CDR3 is CSVEGGPTYNEQFF. For the CDR3, the DNA is TGCAGCGTTGAAGGCGGGCCAACCTACAATGAGCAGTTCTTC.

This chain connects TRBV7-9 to TRBJ1-1, with TRBD1 identical over 8 bases. Germline CDR1 SEHNR, CDR2 FQNEAQ (reference sequence). The length of the CDR3 is 14 residues. V was pared by 1 base and J by 10 bases, with 8 bases of the junction left unmatched. The CDR3 DNA reads as TGTGCCAGCAGCTTAGGGACAGGGCAAAATTCAGCTTTCTTT. Protein: CASSLGTGQNSAFF.

This sequence joins TRBV5-1 and TRBJ1-4; D unresolved. CDR1 and CDR2 from the germline V gene are SGHRS and YFSETQ. The germline V and J ends were trimmed by 0 bases and 3 bases, with 6 bases remaining between them. The CDR3 is made up of 14 amino acids. CDR3 residues: CASSLESANEKLFF. The CDR3 coding sequence is TGCGCCAGCAGCTTGGAATCGGCTAATGAAAAACTGTTTTTT.

This clonotype was seen many times. The chain links TRBV6-4 to TRBJ2-1; 10 bases line up with TRBD2. The trim removed 0 bases at V and 6 bases at J, leaving 2 bases unmatched. This CDR3 region has 15 residues. The V gene's germline CDR1 is MRHNA and CDR2 SNTAGT. CDR3 loop: CASSDSSGGANEQFF. The DNA of the CDR3 is TGTGCCAGCAGTGACTCGAGCGGGGGGGCCAATGAGCAGTTCTTC.

This clonotype has a handful of counts. V gene TRBV19 combines with J gene TRBJ2-7; 9 bases are shared with TRBD1. The V gene's germline CDR1 is LNHDA and CDR2 SQIVND (reference sequence). The junction had 8 bases not matched to a gene; V was cut back by 5 bases and J by 3 bases. This CDR3 contains 15 residues. CDR3 region: CASSSITGQGYEQYF. CDR3 coding DNA: TGTGCCAGTAGTTCTATAACGGGACAGGGCTACGAGCAGTACTTC.

This clonotype was counted only a few times. The chain has TRBV20-1 and TRBJ2-1, with 7 bases identical to TRBD2. V gave up 5 bases and J gave up 8 bases; unmatched junction bases: 12. The CDR3 sequence is 14 residues long. CDR1 is DFQATT, CDR2 SNEGSKA, per germline (reference sequence). In nucleotides, the CDR3 is TGCAGTGCTGAGGATGGCGGGGGTGGCGATGAGCAGTTCTTC. Its translation is CSAEDGGGGDEQFF.